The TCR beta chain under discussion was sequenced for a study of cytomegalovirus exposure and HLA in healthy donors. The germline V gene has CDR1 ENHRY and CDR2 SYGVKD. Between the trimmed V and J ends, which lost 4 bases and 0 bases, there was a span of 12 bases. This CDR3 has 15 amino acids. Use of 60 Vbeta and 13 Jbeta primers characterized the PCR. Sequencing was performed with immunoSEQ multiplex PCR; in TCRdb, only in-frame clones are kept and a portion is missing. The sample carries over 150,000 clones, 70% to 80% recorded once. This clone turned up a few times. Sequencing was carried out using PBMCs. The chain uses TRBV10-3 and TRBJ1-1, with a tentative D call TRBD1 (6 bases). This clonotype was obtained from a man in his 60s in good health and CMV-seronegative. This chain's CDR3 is CAISGETGMNTEAFF. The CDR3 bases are TGTGCCATCAGTGGGGAGACAGGTATGAACACTGAAGCTTTCTTT.